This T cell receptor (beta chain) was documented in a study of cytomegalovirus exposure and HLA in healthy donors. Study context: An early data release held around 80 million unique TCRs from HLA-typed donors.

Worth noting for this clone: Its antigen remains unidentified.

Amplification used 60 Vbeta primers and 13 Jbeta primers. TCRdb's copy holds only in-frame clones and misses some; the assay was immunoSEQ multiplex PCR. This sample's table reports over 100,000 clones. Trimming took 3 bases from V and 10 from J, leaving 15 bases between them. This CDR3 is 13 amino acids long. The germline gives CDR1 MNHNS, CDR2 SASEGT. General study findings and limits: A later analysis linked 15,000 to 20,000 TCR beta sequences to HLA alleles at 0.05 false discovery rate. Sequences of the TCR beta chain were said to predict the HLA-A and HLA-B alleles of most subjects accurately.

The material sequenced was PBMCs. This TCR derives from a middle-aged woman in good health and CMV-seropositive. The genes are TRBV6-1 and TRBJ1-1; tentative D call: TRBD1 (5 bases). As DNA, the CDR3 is TGTGCCAGCAGTGAGAGGGACCGCGGGGGAGCTTTCTTT. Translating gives CASSERDRGGAFF.